Below, one TCR beta chain is given with its context. This clonotype has a count of ten or more. Its antigen remains undetermined. Base qualities are not at hand, and no much larger clone is one base apart. The TCR beta CDR3 regions were amplified from RNA transcripts. The first round of RT-PCR for the TCR CDR3 was performed with the HTBI primer set and the Qiagen OneStep RT-PCR kit. Libraries were constructed in a second round of multiplex PCR, after which size selection and purification were carried out. Libraries were sequenced paired-end with 100 bp reads on an Illumina HiSeq2000. Concerning the study's data processing: SOAPnuke was used to process the raw data, removing reads that contained adapters or uncalled bases, had a mean Phred below 15, or lacked an exact match to the constant primer or identifier. COPE v1.2.5 was used to merge the high-quality paired reads, and each unique nucleotide sequence was defined as a clonotype. Clonotypes were aligned to IMGT TRBV, TRBD and TRBJ reference segments using MiTCR v1.1. Analysis was restricted to V-J combinations with a frequency above 0.0001, which covered over 98% of repertoires. The TCS score was defined as F50 (clonal expansion) divided by E x V (chaos), with BLOSUM62-based TCRdist calculated between CDR3 peptides within each V-J. Welch's t-statistics and random forest reduced fewer than 550 V-J features to about 13, which were used in a naive Bayes classifier (R e1071). TCRdb reprocessing: public reads trimmed at Q25 with fastp, clones called with MiXCR, in-frame beta chains kept. Rows are unified per CDR3 protein, each entry keeping the most common DNA and genes. The V and J calls here are based on TCRdb, not the publication. Counted in this sample were a few hundred thousand distinct CDR3 sequences; less than 25% of them appeared once. The ten largest clones add up to more than 25% of the sample.

These data belong to a study of T cells in Graves' hyperthyroidism and ophthalmopathy (dated by TCRdb to the late 2010s). Looking at the study overall: Peripheral blood was collected at initial diagnosis, before any treatment. To identify TCR V-J signatures that set the groups apart, the researchers used a discovery cohort of roughly 100 patients, made up of 40 to 45 with Graves' ophthalmopathy and about 55 with stable Graves' hyperthyroidism. Prospective prediction of ophthalmopathy was tested in an independent validation cohort of 18 to 20 hyperthyroidism patients and 17 patients who later progressed to ophthalmopathy. The 100 or so discovery patients were divided at random into training and test sets in a 7:3 ratio. In addition, the study compared T-cell repertoires in thyroid tissue and in blood from about six Graves' hyperthyroidism patients. Once sampling was done, hyperthyroidism patients were given methimazole at a starting dose of 30 mg daily, whereas ophthalmopathy patients were given high-dose intravenous methylprednisolone. The paper describes TCR Vbeta CDR3 sequencing of 140 or so peripheral blood samples, made up of roughly 40 ophthalmopathy patients, approximately 76 hyperthyroidism patients and 17 progressor patients. The paper as a whole reports these results and caveats: During validation, the model predicted progression to ophthalmopathy a median of about 6.5 months ahead of onset, with 60% to 71% sensitivity and 72% to 85% specificity. A model built on a 13 V-J signature distinguished ophthalmopathy from stable hyperthyroidism, reaching roughly 88% sensitivity and under 84% specificity in cross-validation and 80%/75% in testing. Most expanded thyroid clonotypes (frequency above 0.001) were also found in blood, which suggests that blood repertoires may mirror thyroid immune responses. No statistical method was used to set the sample size in advance, and investigators knew the group allocation.

Cut back by 7 bases and 0 bases, the V and J ends lie 8 bases apart. The CDR3 contains 13 residues, cysteine and phenylalanine counted. Only the CDR3 portion is preserved as DNA: 39 bases, with reading frame beginning at the first base. From a lookup of the germline V gene, CDR1 and CDR2 are KGHDR and SFDVKD. Graves' hyperthyroidism was defined as stable when no progression to ophthalmopathy occurred over 18 months of follow-up. Hyperthyroidism patients were newly diagnosed, had a disease duration of under 2 months, and were aged 18 to 65 years. Patients with uncontrolled infections, other autoimmune diseases, pregnancy or lactation were excluded. Diagnoses relied on clinical symptoms, serum thyroxine and TRAb, thyroid ultrasound and orbital computed tomography. Ficoll-Paque density gradient centrifugation was used to isolate PBMCs from approximately 10 ml of fresh peripheral blood. Trizol reagent was used to extract total RNA, and RNA quality was then checked on an Agilent 2100 Bioanalyzer.

The sequence derives from a man aged 18-30 years with Graves' hyperthyroidism. The chain is made from TRBV24-1 and TRBJ1-1, with the D gene not clear enough to name. Sequencing was performed on blood. This receptor has the CDR3 CATRAALNTEAFF. The sequence in DNA is TGTGCCACCAGGGCAGCCCTGAACACTGAAGCTTTCTTT.